Below are 29 T cell receptor beta chains sequenced from a single sample in a study of HIV-infected patients and healthy controls (dated by TCRdb to between 2012 and 2015). Library generation was performed with 5' RACE. The sample was run on an Illumina MiSeq. SuperScript III was used to reverse transcribe 500 ng RNA with primers targeting the alpha and beta constant regions. Alpha and beta chain libraries were generated separately via chain-specific third strand synthesis with multiplexing indices. TCRdb trimmed public reads at Q25 via fastp, called clones via MiXCR and kept in-frame beta chains. Identical CDR3 protein sequences are pooled into one entry, listed with their most common genes and DNA. The sample data list roughly 20,000 distinct CDR3 sequences, and 9.5% to 13% of these were observed just once. The ten largest clones add up to 2.5% to 4% of the sample. Whole blood was used without cell fractionation, so the repertoire reflected all unsorted peripheral T cells.

Sequencing input: blood. These TCRs come from an adult in good health.

This clonotype has ten or more counts. The rearrangement joins TRBV20-1 to TRBJ2-1; 15 bases fit TRBD2. CDR1 and CDR2 from the germline V gene are DFQATT and SNEGSKA (reference sequence). There are 16 residues in the CDR3. Trimming removed 6 bases from V and 2 bases from J; junction bases left unmatched: 5. CDR3 protein: CSAWTSGRAAYNEQFF. The DNA of the CDR3 is TGCAGTGCCTGGACTAGCGGGAGGGCCGCCTACAATGAGCAGTTCTTC.

In this sample, this clonotype turned up many times. This chain connects TRBV7-9 to TRBJ2-3; D may match TRBD1 or TRBD2 (5 bases each). The CDR3 runs 14 residues. V shed 5 bases and J shed 2 bases, with 11 bases lying between them. Germline V gives CDR1 SEHNR, CDR2 FQNEAQ (reference sequence). In nucleotides, the CDR3 is TGTGCCAGCAGCCCCACGGGGCACACAGATACGCAGTATTTT. It specifies CASSPTGHTDTQYF.

The J gene is TRBJ2-3, the V gene TRBV20-1; D is possibly TRBD1 or TRBD2 (5 bases each). The CDR3 runs 15 residues. Germline CDR1 and CDR2: DFQATT and SNEGSKA (reference sequence). Trimming cost V 0 bases and J 8 bases, with 18 bases left between them. The CDR3 sequence: CSARDGLGDASTQYF. The CDR3 bases are TGCAGTGCTAGAGATGGTCTAGGGGACGCATCTACGCAGTATTTT.

This clonotype was observed at least ten times. The chain employs TRBV5-5 and TRBJ2-7; D gene unclear. Trimming stripped 0 bases from V and 3 bases from J, with 10 bases between. CDR1 SGHKS and CDR2 YYEKEE come from the germline V gene (reference sequence). This CDR3 has 14 residues. The CDR3 nucleotides are TGTGCCAGCAGCTTGGGTACCCTGATCTACGAGCAGTACTTC. This encodes CASSLGTLIYEQYF.

This clonotype is medium-sized (0.01 to 0.1%) by share. The chain employs TRBV12-3 or TRBV12-4 and TRBJ2-7, with 9 bases fitting TRBD2. This CDR3 has 14 amino acids. Losses at the gene ends were 6 bases for V and 4 bases for J; bases not matched to a gene: 7. The CDR3 is CASRDSSGVYEQYF. The CDR3 region has the DNA TGTGCCAGCAGGGACTCTAGCGGGGTTTACGAGCAGTACTTC.

In this sample, this clonotype is medium-sized (0.01 to 0.1%). V and J are TRBV6-4 and TRBJ2-1, with D tentatively TRBD2 (5 bases). CDR3 length: 14 amino acids. V was clipped by 3 bases and J by 6 bases, with 12 bases between them. Germline assignment: CDR1 MRHNA and CDR2 SNTAGT. The CDR3 DNA is TGTGCCAGCAGTGAGTCTGCGGAGGCCAATGAGCAGTTCTTC. Translated, it gives CASSESAEANEQFF.

By proportion, this clonotype is medium-sized (0.01 to 0.1%). The V call is TRBV6-2 or TRBV6-3, the J call TRBJ2-1; D gene unclear. Per germline, CDR1 MNHEY and CDR2 SVGEGT. The CDR3 consists of 13 residues. V dropped 0 bases and J dropped 5 bases, with 5 bases sitting between them. The CDR3 DNA is TGTGCCAGCAGTTACTCAGAAAACAATGAGCAGTTCTTC. Translating gives CASSYSENNEQFF.

This clonotype was observed many times. V gene TRBV27 combines with J gene TRBJ2-3; 8 bases line up with TRBD2. V lost 9 bases to trimming and J lost 5 bases; unmatched junction nucleotides: 10. CDR1 MNHEY and CDR2 SMNVEV come from the germline V gene (reference sequence). The CDR3 is 14 amino acids. The CDR3 DNA reads as TGTGCCAGTAGTAGCGGGATTCGTCTAGATACGCAGTATTTT. Translating gives CASSSGIRLDTQYF.

At least ten counts were recorded for this clonotype. The chain links TRBV11-1 to TRBJ2-1; 8 bases fit TRBD2. Germline values: CDR1 SGHAT, CDR2 FQDESV (reference sequence). The V and J ends lost 6 bases and 9 bases, in that order; junction bases with no gene match: 10. The length of the CDR3 is 14 residues. CDR3 amino acids: CASSPDRTSLEQFF. CDR3 DNA sequence: TGTGCCAGCAGTCCCGACAGGACTAGCCTTGAGCAGTTCTTC.

This clonotype was seen a handful of times. The chain employs TRBV12-3 or TRBV12-4 and TRBJ1-5; D not certain. The germline V and J ends were trimmed by 2 bases and 5 bases, with 10 bases remaining between them. This CDR3 is built from 14 residues. The CDR3: CASSLHLLYQPQHF. The CDR3 coding sequence is TGTGCCAGCAGTTTACACCTCCTTTATCAGCCCCAGCATTTT.

A note on this clonotype: A much more abundant neighbour one base away suggests this may be a read error. The chain recombines TRBV30 with TRBJ2-1; 12 nucleotides agree with TRBD2. Germline CDR1 reads GTSNPN; CDR2 reads SVGIG (reference sequence). J lost 15 bases, V lost 3 bases, and 12 bases had no gene match. This CDR3 spans 14 amino acids. CDR3 nucleotide sequence: TGTGCCTGGAGATTTGGTCCTAGCGGGAGGGGCCGGTTCTTC. It specifies CAWRFGPSGRGRFF.

This clonotype is deemed medium-sized (0.01 to 0.1%). This chain links TRBV5-1 with TRBJ2-6; D is tentatively TRBD1 or TRBD2 (6 bases each). Germline CDR1 and CDR2: SGHRS and YFSETQ. The CDR3 spans 17 residues. With 2 bases removed from V and 0 bases from J, the gap between germline ends came to 12 bases. CDR3 bases: TGCGCCAGCAGCTTCGGGGGCGTGAGCTCTGGGGCCAACGTCCTGACTTTC. Protein product: CASSFGGVSSGANVLTF.

In this sample, this clonotype turned up many times. The V gene is TRBV6-2 or TRBV6-3, the J gene TRBJ2-4, with a tentative D call TRBD1 (6 bases). The germline CDR1 and CDR2 sequences are MNHEY and SVGEGT. The CDR3 runs to 15 residues. The V end was cut by 4 bases, the J end by 0 bases, with 10 bases between. The CDR3 DNA reads TGTGCCAGCAGTTGGGGGCCTCAAGCCAAAAACATTCAGTACTTC. It specifies CASSWGPQAKNIQYF.

This clonotype was seen many times. The chain recombines TRBV6-5 with TRBJ2-3; no definite D call. Germline V gene data show CDR1 as MNHEY and CDR2 as SVGAGI. The CDR3 totals 12 residues. V lost 4 bases and J 1 base, leaving 3 bases between the germline ends. CDR3 protein: CASSSGTDTQYF. CDR3 nucleotides: TGTGCCAGCAGTTCTGGCACAGATACGCAGTATTTT.

This clonotype was seen at least ten times. The chain carries TRBV6-5 and TRBJ1-1; D is uncertain. The CDR3 has 14 amino acids. V was shortened by 0 bases and J by 1 base, with 6 bases between the two germline ends. Germline CDR1 MNHEY, CDR2 SVGAGI. The CDR3 coding sequence is TGTGCCAGCAGTTACTCCCGGGGGAACACTGAAGCTTTCTTT. Its translation: CASSYSRGNTEAFF.

This clonotype was recorded at least ten times. The chain couples TRBV7-2 to TRBJ1-1; D gene unclear. Trimming stripped 5 bases from V and 1 base from J, with 8 bases between. The CDR3 spans 13 residues. Germline assignment: CDR1 SGHTA and CDR2 FQGNSA. CDR3 coding DNA: TGTGCCAGCAGCCGATCAGGGAACACTGAAGCTTTCTTT. Translating it yields CASSRSGNTEAFF.

This clonotype showed up many times. The V call is TRBV2, the J call TRBJ2-1; D is undetermined. Trimming shortened V by 1 base and J by 6 bases, and 4 bases separated the two germline ends. The CDR3 consists of 12 residues. CDR1 is SNHLY, CDR2 FYNNEI, per germline. The CDR3 spells CASSEVANEQFF. CDR3 coding DNA: TGTGCCAGCAGTGAAGTGGCCAATGAGCAGTTCTTC. The full variable domain, with the rest looked up from reference TRBV2 and TRBJ2-1, is EPEVTQTPSHQVTQMGQEVILRCVPISNHLYFYWYRQILGQKVEFLVSFYNNEISEKSEIFDDQFSVERPDGSNFTLKIRSTKLEDSAMYFCASSEVANEQFFGPGTRLTVL.

This clonotype is labeled medium-sized (0.01 to 0.1%). This chain uses TRBV10-3 with TRBJ2-5; D assignment may be TRBD1 or TRBD2 (6 bases each). Germline CDR1 ENHRY, CDR2 SYGVKD. This CDR3 spans 16 amino acids. The V end was cut by 6 bases, the J end by 3 bases, with 20 bases between. The CDR3 bases are TGTGCCATCAGCCCTGGGGGGACAAGGTCGAAAGAGACCCAGTACTTC. It codes for CAISPGGTRSKETQYF.

This clonotype is medium-sized (0.01 to 0.1%) within its sample. The rearrangement links TRBV5-3 to TRBJ2-3, with 8 bases aligning to TRBD1. TRBV5-3 is treated as an ORF (open reading frame) with a function not yet certain. V shed 5 bases and J 4 bases; nucleotides not matched to a gene: 3. The CDR3 loop spans 13 amino acids. DNA for the CDR3: TGTGCCAGAAGGAGACAGGGGCCAGATACGCAGTATTTT. Translated: CARRRQGPDTQYF.

This clonotype showed up just a few times. The chain recombines TRBV10-3 with TRBJ1-5; TRBD1 matches 7 bases. After removal of 4 bases from V and 2 bases from J, the junction contained 5 bases not matched to a gene. CDR3 length: 15 amino acids. Germline V CDR1 and CDR2: ENHRY, SYGVKD. The CDR3 region has the DNA TGTGCCATCAGTGCCCAGGGGGACGGCAATCAGCCCCAGCATTTT. Protein sequence: CAISAQGDGNQPQHF.

This clonotype occurred a few times. V usage is TRBV7-6 and J usage is TRBJ2-3; D remains ambiguous. The CDR3 loop spans 15 amino acids. The germline V gene encodes CDR1 SGHVS and CDR2 FNYEAQ. The V end was cut by 5 bases, the J end by 2 bases, with 14 bases between. CDR3 in DNA: TGTGCCAGCAGCCCTCATCCATCCTACACAGATACGCAGTATTTT. This codes for CASSPHPSYTDTQYF.

In this sample, this clonotype turned up many times. V is TRBV3-1 and J is TRBJ2-1, with a weak D call TRBD1 (6 bases). CDR1 LGHDT and CDR2 YNNKEL come from the germline V gene (reference sequence). The CDR3 is made up of 17 amino acids. V was clipped by 0 bases and J by 0 bases, with 12 bases between them. The CDR3 loop is CASSQDWGQSSYNEQFF. In DNA, the CDR3 is TGTGCCAGCAGCCAAGATTGGGGGCAAAGCTCCTACAATGAGCAGTTCTTC.

This clonotype was detected many times. The rearrangement links TRBV6-5 to TRBJ2-1; 12 nucleotides match TRBD2. After removal of 5 bases from V and 12 bases from J, the junction contained 2 bases not matched to a gene. The germline V gene has CDR1 MNHEY and CDR2 SVGAGI. The CDR3 contains 12 residues. CDR3 in amino acids: CASSRTSGMQFF. The CDR3 coding sequence is TGTGCCAGCAGTCGGACTAGCGGGATGCAGTTCTTC.

The chain uses TRBV20-1 and TRBJ2-1, with 7 positions matching TRBD1. This CDR3 is 14 amino acids long. J lost 0 bases, V lost 6 bases, and 5 bases had no gene match. From germline, CDR1 is DFQATT and CDR2 SNEGSKA (reference sequence). The chain's CDR3 is CSATGTDSYNEQFF. The CDR3 nucleotides read TGCAGTGCCACCGGGACAGACTCCTACAATGAGCAGTTCTTC.

This clonotype was observed at least ten times. The chain carries TRBV27 and TRBJ1-1, with D tentatively TRBD1 (6 bases). Trimming left V 2 bases short and J 10 bases short, with 14 bases between. The length of the CDR3 is 13 residues. CDR1 and CDR2 (germline): MNHEY, SMNVEV (reference sequence). The CDR3 reads CASSLSWGAGAFF. DNA for the CDR3: TGTGCCAGCAGTTTAAGCTGGGGGGCGGGAGCTTTCTTT.

DNA for the CDR3: TGCGCCAGCAGCTTGGCCAGGAGGGCGGGGACTGAAGCTTTCTTT. It yields the protein CASSLARRAGTEAFF. The rearrangement links TRBV5-1 to TRBJ1-1, with no clear D. CDR3 length: 15 residues. Germline CDR1 SGHRS, CDR2 YFSETQ. Trimming pared 0 bases from V and 5 bases from J, leaving 14 bases between.

By sample share, this clonotype is medium-sized. CDR3 protein: CASSRDINTEAFF. CDR3 nucleotide sequence: TGTGCCAGCAGCAGGGACATAAACACTGAAGCTTTCTTT. This sequence joins TRBV12-3 or TRBV12-4 and TRBJ1-1, with a possible D match to TRBD1 (6 bases). The CDR3 covers 13 residues. Deletions cut 6 bases from V and 2 bases from J, with 10 bases between.

This clonotype was recorded many times. The rearrangement uses TRBV12-5 and TRBJ2-1; possible D gene TRBD2, 6 bases. Germline-derived CDR1 and CDR2 are LGHNT and FRNRAP. V dropped 3 bases and J dropped 2 bases, with 17 bases sitting between them. CDR3 size: 17 residues. The CDR3 nucleotides are TGTGCTAGTGGTTTCCCCACCCCCGGAGGGACCTACAATGAGCAGTTCTTC. It codes for CASGFPTPGGTYNEQFF.

This clonotype showed up many times. CDR3 bases: TGTGCCAGCAGCCCAGCGGGAGGGAACACCGGGGAGCTGTTTTTT. Residues: CASSPAGGNTGELFF. The chain couples TRBV6-5 to TRBJ2-2; 9 bases map to TRBD2. V shed 6 bases and J 1 base; nucleotides not matched to a gene: 3. The germline V gene has CDR1 MNHEY and CDR2 SVGAGI. This CDR3 comprises 15 residues.